This T cell receptor beta chain was observed in a study of T cell clonality in common variable immunodeficiency (dated by TCRdb to between 2015 and 2017). The research as a whole found: CVID TCRbeta sequences were reported to have fewer deletions and N-nucleotide insertions and to lack highly modified clones with 13 or more V deletions. CVID subjects shared fewer TCRbeta clones with each other than healthy controls did (p < 0.0001). The authors noted that sequencing repertoires of T cell subpopulations would be needed to clarify what caused the increased clonality in CVID. Compared with healthy controls, CVID subjects showed increased TCRbeta clonality (t-test p = 0.018), a feature most characteristic of about a third of subjects. Even though DNA input was the same, control samples had an average of about 80,000 unique sequences each, compared with approximately 30,000 in CVID samples. Differences among patients in the CVID cohort limited the correlations between repertoire features and clinical complications.

This clone came up many times. What this receptor recognizes is not known. The observed sequence ends 3 residues before the CDR3 terminus, with the missing tail filled in from the germline J gene. CVID samples and control samples contributed equivalent amounts of genomic DNA as sequencing input. For every sample, a 60 bp segment covering the rearranged TCRbeta CDR3 region was amplified and then sequenced. The immunoSEQ assay, a bias-corrected multiplex PCR combined with high-throughput sequencing, was used for TCRbeta amplification. The authors' analysis ran thus. Each unique nucleotide sequence was treated as a clone and annotated with V, D and J genes, copy number and frequency. Sequences were labeled productive if in frame, and non-productive if out of frame or containing stop codons. Clonality was calculated from Shannon's entropy as previously described. Mean CDR3 Kyte-Doolittle hydropathy was derived from the predicted amino acid sequences of productive clones. The R hclust function was used to hierarchically cluster scaled V gene usage with Manhattan distance and complete linkage. Sharing of clones by CDR3 amino acid sequence was evaluated by resampling 12 repertoires per group over 100 rounds. Repertoires were searched for more than 55 published EBV-specific and 200 to 300 published CMV-specific TCRbeta sequences. A couple of CVID samples that yielded fewer than 10,000 sequences were excluded from the analysis, so roughly 40 CVID repertoires were retained. In its TCRdb copy, this immuneACCESS table keeps in-frame sequences only and misses some clones. Where compared with another copy, unresolved V genes explain less than half of these, and the others have no known cause. The V and J calls and clone size are taken from that table; D and trimming were inferred from the DNA. The table shows approximately 52,000 clones here, with no singletons. The leading ten clones occupy 3% to 3.5% of the sample.

Both CVID patients and healthy controls were predominantly of Caucasian heritage. Heparinized peripheral whole blood samples of about 4.5 to 9 ml were collected from each donor. Genomic DNA from adults with common variable immune deficiency (CVID) and from healthy adult controls was used for sequencing of TCRbeta CDR3 repertoires. There were 22 healthy adult volunteers in the control group (around twelve female and ten or so male), ranging in age from roughly 20 to 66 years, with a mean age of around 33. Diluted blood was density-centrifuged over Hypaque 1077 or Ficoll-Paque to isolate peripheral blood mononuclear cells. Genomic DNA was obtained from unsorted mononuclear cells through either Qiagen column purification or a centrifugation-based method. Via the germline V gene, CDR1 is KGHSH and CDR2 LQKENI. The junction shows trimming of 4 bases on V and 3 bases on J, and the gene matches do not reach 19 bases of it. The CDR3 goes from the cysteine to the phenylalanine over 19 residues. The CDR3 was read in part: 48 bases, with the frame set at base 1.

This receptor was identified in a person between 18 and 75 years old in good health. Rearrangement joined TRBV18 to TRBJ2-7; TRBD1 matches 9 bases in the middle. Material for sequencing was peripheral blood mononuclear cells. The CDR3 region reads CASSLTTGQGGVYGYEQYF. The sequenced part of the CDR3 DNA is TGTGCCAGCTCACTCACCACGGGACAGGGCGGAGTGTACGGCTACGAG.